This T cell receptor (beta chain) is drawn from a study of cytomegalovirus exposure and HLA in healthy donors. Overall study findings and caveats: Analysis was carried out at a later point, and it linked a missense DCLRE1C variant to TCR beta V- and J-gene trimming. The study had only CMV serostatus as immune exposure information.

CDR3 size: 13 residues. The V end was cut by 4 bases, the J end by 6 bases, with 13 bases between. CDR1 is SEHNR and CDR2 is FQNEAQ in the germline V gene (reference sequence). 60 Vbeta and 13 Jbeta primers were used in PCR. Produced via immunoSEQ multiplex PCR; TCRdb's table is partial and in-frame only. The sample holds approximately 70,000 clones, 70% seen once. Nominal health characterized the donors when sampled, though unrecorded immune exposures were likely. Note on this clone: Its antigen is still unknown.

This sequence joins TRBV7-9 and TRBJ2-7; D gene uncertain. The sequenced material came from PBMCs. The receptor comes from a woman aged 45-59 years in good health and CMV-seropositive. CDR3 sequence: CASSSIYGGEQYF. CDR3 DNA: TGTGCCAGCAGCTCAATCTACGGTGGCGAGCAGTACTTC. Complete variable domain (other parts from reference TRBV7-9 and TRBJ2-7): DTGVSQNPRHKITKRGQNVTFRCDPISEHNRLYWYRQTLGQGPEFLTYFQNEAQLEKSRLLSDRFSAERPKGSFSTLEIQRTEQGDSAMYLCASSSIYGGEQYFGPGTRLTVT.